This entry concerns a single TCR beta chain. This entry belongs to a study of shared clonotypes between healthy human individuals. Using immunoSEQ multiplex PCR, the repertoire was profiled, and TCRdb retains in-frame clones only, with some absent. The sample carries approximately 2,000,000 clones, around 93% recorded once. With 7 bases removed from V and 6 bases from J, the gap between germline ends came to 11 bases. In germline, CDR1 is SGHRS, CDR2 YFSETQ. The CDR3 runs 12 residues. Terminally differentiated effector memory CD45RA+ cells were left out of the naive CD8 fraction, which was CD45RO-negative and positively selected for CCR7.

Sequences were obtained from naive CD8+ T cells from PBMCs. The V call is TRBV5-1, the J call TRBJ2-1; TRBD1 is a possible D gene (5 bases). This TCR was sampled from a man in his late teens or twenties in good health. Some clones in this sample may be carry-over from other donors' samples. CDR3 sequence: CASGRTSNEQFF. CDR3 coding DNA: TGCGCCAGCGGAAGGACAAGCAATGAGCAGTTCTTC.